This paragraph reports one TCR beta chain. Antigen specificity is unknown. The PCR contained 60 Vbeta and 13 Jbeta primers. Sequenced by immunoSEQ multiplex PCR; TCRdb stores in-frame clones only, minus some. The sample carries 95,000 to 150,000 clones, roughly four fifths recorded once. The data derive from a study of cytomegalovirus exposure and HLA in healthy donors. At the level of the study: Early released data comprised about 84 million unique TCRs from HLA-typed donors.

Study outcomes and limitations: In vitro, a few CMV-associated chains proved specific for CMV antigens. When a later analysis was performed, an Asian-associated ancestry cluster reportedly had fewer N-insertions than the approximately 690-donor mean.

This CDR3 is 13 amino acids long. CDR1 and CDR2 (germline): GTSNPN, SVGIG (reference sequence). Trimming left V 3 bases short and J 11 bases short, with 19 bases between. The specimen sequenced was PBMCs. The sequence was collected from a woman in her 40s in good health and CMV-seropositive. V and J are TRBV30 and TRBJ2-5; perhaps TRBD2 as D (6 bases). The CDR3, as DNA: TGTGCCTGGAGGGGGCAGGGAGCCCGGGAGCAGTACTTC. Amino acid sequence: CAWRGQGAREQYF.